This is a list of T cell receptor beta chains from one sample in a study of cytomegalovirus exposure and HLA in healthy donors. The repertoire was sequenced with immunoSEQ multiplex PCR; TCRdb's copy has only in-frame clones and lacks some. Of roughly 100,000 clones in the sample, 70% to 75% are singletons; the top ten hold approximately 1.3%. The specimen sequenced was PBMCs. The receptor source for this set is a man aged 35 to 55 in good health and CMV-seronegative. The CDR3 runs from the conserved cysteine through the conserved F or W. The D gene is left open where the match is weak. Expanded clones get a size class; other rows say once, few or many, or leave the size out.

TGTGCCAGCAGCTTGTACAGGGGAGAATCACCCCTCCACTTT CASSLYRGESPLHF few TRBV7-2 TRBD1 TRBJ1-6
TGTGCCAGCAGCCAAGGCGGGGGATACACTGAAGCTTTCTTT CASSQGGGYTEAFF - TRBV14 - TRBJ1-1
TGTGCCATCAGTGGTGGGGCTAGCGGGGGGGTCTACGAGCAGTACTTC CAISGGASGGVYEQYF - TRBV10-3 TRBD2 TRBJ2-7
TGTGCCAGCAGAATGACAGGGGAGCGCTCACCCCTCCACTTT CASRMTGERSPLHF - TRBV6-4 TRBD1 TRBJ1-6
TGTGCCAGTAGTATTGGACAGAACATTGAAGCTTTCTTT CASSIGQNIEAFF - TRBV19 - TRBJ1-1
TGTGCCAGCAGAAACACAGGGGGGGAAAAACTGTTTTTT CASRNTGGEKLFF - TRBV7-9 TRBD1 TRBJ1-4
TGCAGCCCCGGGGGGGAGACCTACGAGCAGTACTTC CSPGGETYEQYF - TRBV29-1 TRBD2 TRBJ2-7
TGTGCCAGCAGCTTGGTTGGACAGGGTCTCGAGCAGTACTTC CASSLVGQGLEQYF few TRBV5-6 TRBD1 TRBJ2-7
TGTGCCAGCAGTGAACAGAATCAGCCCCAGCATTTT CASSEQNQPQHF - TRBV25-1 - TRBJ1-5
TGTGCCAGCCGCTACGGACAATCTGGAAACACCATATATTTT CASRYGQSGNTIYF - TRBV19 - TRBJ1-3
TGCGCCAGCCGACCCACAGGGCGGGCTAGCTCCTACGAGCAGTACTTC CASRPTGRASSYEQYF - TRBV4-1 - TRBJ2-7
TGTGCCAGCAGTTTATGGGGCGAACACGAGCAGTACTTC CASSLWGEHEQYF few TRBV27 - TRBJ2-7
TGCGCCAGCAGGGGACAGGGGTATCCAGATACGCAGTATTTT CASRGQGYPDTQYF few TRBV5-1 TRBD1 TRBJ2-3